This TCR beta chain stems from a study of graft-versus-host responses after intestinal transplantation. Profiled with immunoSEQ multiplex PCR; TCRdb holds only in-frame clones, not every one. The sample records about 120,000 clones, over 85% being singletons. With respect to this clone: The antigen is unknown.

The TCR originated in a human donor who received an intestinal transplant. The material sequenced was unstimulated CD4+ T cells sorted from spleen or lymph node cells, taken before intestinal transplant.

The CDR3 DNA reads as TGTGCCAGCAATCCCTGGGGGACTAGGACCTACAATGAGCAGTTCTTC. Amino acid sequence: CASNPWGTRTYNEQFF. V usage is TRBV28 and J usage is TRBJ2-1, with 8 bases fitting TRBD2. This CDR3 is 16 amino acids long. J lost 2 bases, V lost 7 bases, and 10 bases had no gene match. The germline gives CDR1 MDHEN, CDR2 SYDVKM. The full variable domain, with the rest looked up from reference TRBV28 and TRBJ2-1, is DVKVTQSSRYLVKRTGEKVFLECVQDMDHENMFWYRQDPGLGLRLIYFSYDVKMKEKGDIPEGYSVSREKKERFSLILESASTNQTSMYLCASNPWGTRTYNEQFFGPGTRLTVL.